Listed here are 22 T cell receptor beta chains from one sample, sequenced in a study of identical twins. Each CDR3 protein gets one entry after TCRdb re-called the 5' RACE reads with MiXCR. The repertoire consists of about 550,000 distinct CDR3 sequences, with about 22% occurring once and the leading ten covering 0.45% to 0.5%. The same data also went into a second study, on yellow fever vaccine responses in identical twins.

Sequencing input: CD4+ T cells sorted from blood. The receptors originated from a woman aged 18-35 years in good health.

The chain uses TRBV11-2 and TRBJ2-2; D unclear. Germline CDR1 reads SGHAT; CDR2 reads FQNNGV. The germline V and J ends were trimmed by 0 bases and 3 bases, with 5 bases remaining between them. The CDR3 consists of 14 residues. The CDR3 spells CASSLDGHTGELFF. CDR3 coding DNA: TGTGCCAGCAGCTTAGATGGACACACCGGGGAGCTGTTTTTT.

The V gene is TRBV28, the J gene TRBJ2-1; possibly TRBD1 or TRBD2 for D (6 bases each). V lost 4 bases, J lost 2 bases, and 12 bases lay in between. There are 15 residues in the CDR3. In germline, CDR1 is MDHEN, CDR2 SYDVKM. The CDR3 sequence: CASSSGEDPYNEQFF. The CDR3 DNA follows: TGTGCCAGCAGTTCAGGGGAGGACCCCTACAATGAGCAGTTCTTC.

The V call is TRBV19, the J call TRBJ2-4; TRBD1 aligns across 9 bases. Germline loops: CDR1 LNHDA, CDR2 SQIVND (reference sequence). The CDR3 has 13 amino acids. V lost 8 bases, J lost 6 bases, and 5 bases stayed unmatched. The DNA for the CDR3 is TGTGCCAGTCGTCAGGACAGGGGAAACATTCAGTACTTC. This translates into CASRQDRGNIQYF.

The V gene is TRBV27, the J gene TRBJ2-5; no definite D call. This CDR3 has 11 amino acids. Trimming shortened V by 2 bases and J by 13 bases, and 11 bases separated the two germline ends. Germline V gene data show CDR1 as MNHEY and CDR2 as SMNVEV (reference sequence). The CDR3: CASSLLTAPYF. CDR3 DNA: TGTGCCAGCAGTTTACTGACCGCACCGTACTTC.

The chain links TRBV5-6 to TRBJ2-5, with no clear D. The V end lost 4 bases, the J end lost 2 bases, and 9 bases lay between the germline ends. This CDR3 is built from 13 residues. Germline V lookup: CDR1 SGHDT, CDR2 YYEEEE. CDR3 DNA sequence: TGTGCCAGCAGCGCCAGCTTTCAAGAGACCCAGTACTTC. Translating it yields CASSASFQETQYF.

As regards this clonotype: At one of its ends the junction is not consistent with the germline gene, which may arise from a read error. The chain couples TRBV24-1 to TRBJ1-5; maybe TRBD1 (6 bases). The CDR3 loop spans 15 amino acids. Germline V gene sequence: CDR1 KGHDR, CDR2 SFDVKD. Here the CDR3 reads CATSDTGYSNQLQHF. The DNA of the CDR3 is TGTGCCACCAGTGATACAGGGTATAGCAATCAGCTCCAGCATTTT.

The chain has TRBV5-5 and TRBJ2-5, with TRBD1 matching over 8 bases. The V gene end was trimmed by 4 bases and the J gene end by 5 bases; junction bases not matched to a gene: 7. Germline lookup yields CDR1 SGHKS and CDR2 YYEKEE (reference sequence). The CDR3 length is 14 residues. The CDR3: CASSRPGGWETQYF. Here the CDR3 DNA reads TGTGCCAGCAGCAGGCCAGGGGGCTGGGAGACCCAGTACTTC.

In this sample, this clonotype turned up a few times. J is TRBJ1-1 and V is TRBV6-5; D is ambiguous. The CDR3 totals 15 residues. Germline assignment: CDR1 MNHEY and CDR2 SVGAGI. V was cut by 0 bases and J by 5 bases, with 13 bases left in between. CDR3 sequence (DNA): TGTGCCAGCAGTTACTCGTTTAAGGCGGTGACTGAAGCTTTCTTT. Encoded protein: CASSYSFKAVTEAFF.

This clonotype was detected a few times. V and J are TRBV12-3 or TRBV12-4 and TRBJ2-2; D remains ambiguous. The CDR3 loop spans 14 amino acids. The V end lost 1 base, the J end lost 7 bases, and 10 bases lay between the germline ends. The CDR3 coding sequence is TGTGCCAGCAGTTTAGGGCCCGAAGGCGGGGAGCTGTTTTTT. Translated, it gives CASSLGPEGGELFF.

This clonotype was found many times. V gene TRBV5-1 combines with J gene TRBJ2-1, with D possibly being TRBD2 (6 bases). Germline CDR1 SGHRS, CDR2 YFSETQ. Between the trimmed V and J ends, which lost 3 bases and 16 bases, there was a span of 23 bases. This CDR3 region has 14 residues. CDR3 protein: CASSSKGGAESYFF. Here the CDR3 DNA reads TGCGCCAGCAGCTCTAAAGGAGGGGCCGAAAGTTACTTCTTC. The whole variable domain, filled in from reference TRBV5-1 and TRBJ2-1, reads KAGVTQTPRYLIKTRGQQVTLSCSPISGHRSVSWYQQTPGQGLQFLFEYFSETQRNKGNFPGRFSGRQFSNSRSEMNVSTLELGDSALYLCASSSKGGAESYFFGPGTRLTVL.

This clonotype has just a few counts. The chain is built from TRBV12-3 or TRBV12-4 and TRBJ2-2; TRBD1 agrees at 8 bases. Unmatched junction bases numbered 8, after V lost 2 bases and J lost 6 bases. The CDR3 runs 16 residues. The CDR3 sequence is CASSLPGQAMAGELFF. Written as DNA, the CDR3 is TGTGCCAGCAGTTTACCGGGACAGGCGATGGCCGGGGAGCTGTTTTTT.

This chain connects TRBV3-1 to TRBJ2-1, with D maybe TRBD1 (6 bases). Per germline, CDR1 LGHDT and CDR2 YNNKEL (reference sequence). V shed 2 bases and J shed 4 bases, with 15 bases lying between them. CDR3 length: 16 residues. The CDR3 sequence: CASSQYTGSLYNEQFF. The CDR3 bases are TGTGCCAGCAGCCAATATACAGGGAGCCTTTACAATGAGCAGTTCTTC.

This clonotype was counted only a few times. V is TRBV20-1 and J is TRBJ2-5; 8 nucleotides agree with TRBD2. V lost 1 base to trimming and J lost 3 bases; unmatched junction nucleotides: 10. This CDR3 spans 16 amino acids. Germline CDR1 is DFQATT and CDR2 is SNEGSKA (reference sequence). The CDR3 DNA is TGCAGTGCTAGAGCTTGGGCGGGGGGCCAGAAAGAGACCCAGTACTTC. It specifies CSARAWAGGQKETQYF.

J is TRBJ1-1 and V is TRBV6-1, with a possible D match to TRBD1 (6 bases). The ends were cut back, 7 bases at V and 6 bases at J, with 15 bases in the middle. The CDR3 runs to 13 residues. Germline V gene lookup returns CDR1 MNHNS and CDR2 SASEGT. CDR3 nucleotides: TGTGCCAGCACAACAGGGATCATAGCTGAAGCTTTCTTT. Protein: CASTTGIIAEAFF.

The V gene is TRBV5-1, the J gene TRBJ1-1; no clear D gene. The CDR3 is 11 residues long. Trimming took off 0 bases at V and 7 bases at J, with 4 bases between the two ends. Per the germline V gene, CDR1 is SGHRS and CDR2 is YFSETQ. CDR3 sequence: CASSLEGEAFF. CDR3 in DNA: TGCGCCAGCAGCTTGGAGGGTGAAGCTTTCTTT.

This clonotype was seen a few times. The J gene is TRBJ2-1, the V gene TRBV12-3 or TRBV12-4; 9 bases agree with TRBD1. The CDR3 is 14 residues long. V shed 5 bases and J 8 bases; nucleotides not matched to a gene: 7. CDR3 region: CASSQTGGKYEQFF. The CDR3 DNA reads TGTGCCAGCAGTCAGACAGGGGGGAAATATGAGCAGTTCTTC.

The chain employs TRBV10-3 and TRBJ2-3; D remains ambiguous. The CDR3 runs to 14 residues. Between the trimmed V and J ends, which lost 10 bases and 6 bases, there was a span of 20 bases. Germline loops: CDR1 ENHRY, CDR2 SYGVKD. CDR3 bases: TGTGCCAACGCCGACGCGGACGGAGTTGATACGCAGTATTTT. It specifies CANADADGVDTQYF.

The gene calls are TRBV7-3 and TRBJ2-3; D is ambiguous. V gave up 1 base and J gave up 2 bases, with 7 bases separating them. Germline assignment: CDR1 SGHTA and CDR2 FQGTGA. The CDR3 consists of 14 residues. The DNA for the CDR3 is TGTGCCAGCAGCTTAAACACTATCACAGATACGCAGTATTTT. Protein product: CASSLNTITDTQYF. Based on the CDR3 plus reference TRBV7-3 and TRBJ2-3, the full variable domain is GAGVSQTPSNKVTEKGKYVELRCDPISGHTALYWYRQSLGQGPEFLIYFQGTGAADDSGLPNDRFFAVRPEGSVSTLKIQRTERGDSAVYLCASSLNTITDTQYFGPGTRLTVL.

This clonotype was observed a few times. CDR3 DNA sequence: TGTGCCAGCTCACCACCCGGTCTAGCGTCCGTAGATACGCAGTATTTT. As protein: CASSPPGLASVDTQYF. The chain couples TRBV18 to TRBJ2-3, with D tentatively TRBD2 (6 bases). CDR1 and CDR2 from the germline V gene are KGHSH and LQKENI. CDR3 size: 16 residues. Trimming stripped 0 bases from V and 5 bases from J, with 15 bases between. Full variable domain (outside the CDR3, taken from reference TRBV18 and TRBJ2-3): NAGVMQNPRHLVRRRGQEARLRCSPMKGHSHVYWYRQLPEEGLKFMVYLQKENIIDESGMPKERFSAEFPKEGPSILRIQQVVRGDSAAYFCASSPPGLASVDTQYFGPGTRLTVL.

This sequence joins TRBV10-3 and TRBJ1-2; possibly TRBD1 for D (6 bases). The V end was cut by 4 bases, the J end by 0 bases, with 12 bases between. The CDR3 covers 15 residues. Germline values: CDR1 ENHRY, CDR2 SYGVKD. The CDR3 sequence is CAISASRGPNYGYTF. For the CDR3, the DNA is TGTGCCATCAGTGCCTCCCGGGGGCCTAACTATGGCTACACCTTC.

The chain's CDR3 is CASTREDLPAGELFF. CDR3 DNA: TGTGCCAGCACCCGGGAGGATCTACCGGCCGGGGAGCTGTTTTTT. This rearrangement joins TRBV7-9 to TRBJ2-2; 7 bases fit TRBD2. Germline loops: CDR1 SEHNR, CDR2 FQNEAQ (reference sequence). Germline trimming cut 7 bases from V and 6 bases from J; bases unmatched to any gene: 11. CDR3 length equals 15 residues.

The V gene is TRBV10-3, the J gene TRBJ2-6; 10 bases are shared with TRBD1. CDR3 size: 17 residues. Germline CDR1 reads ENHRY; CDR2 reads SYGVKD. V trimming: 10 bases; J trimming: 0 bases; junction bases outside the gene matches: 9. CDR3 protein: CATTRQGASSGANVLTF. The DNA for the CDR3 is TGTGCCACCACCCGACAGGGGGCGAGCTCTGGGGCCAACGTCCTGACTTTC.